These 5 T cell receptor beta chains originate from one sample sequenced in a study of blood T cells in healthy people across ages. PCR was performed a second time for roughly 6 to 12 cycles using a sample-barcoded 5' primer and a J-beta primer mix. TCRdb ran MiXCR on the 5' RACE reads and lists one entry per CDR3 protein. The sample consists of 550,000 to 750,000 distinct CDR3 sequences, approximately 21% of them appearing once. Sequences were obtained from blood. The receptor source for this set is a man aged 65 to 79 in good health.

The chain is built from TRBV15 and TRBJ2-7; TRBD2 is a possible D gene (6 bases). The CDR3 spans 13 residues. V dropped 3 bases and J dropped 3 bases, with 9 bases sitting between them. Germline CDR1 and CDR2: LNHNV and YYDKDF (reference sequence). CDR3 residues: CATSSVSGYEQYF. DNA for the CDR3: TGTGCCACCAGCAGTGTTAGCGGCTACGAGCAGTACTTC.

Only a few counts were recorded for this clonotype. Written as DNA, the CDR3 is TGCGCCAGCAACCGCGGAGGGGAGACCTACGAGCAGTACTTC. Encoded protein: CASNRGGETYEQYF. The chain couples TRBV5-1 to TRBJ2-7, with D possibly TRBD2 on 6 matching bases. The ends were cut back, 6 bases at V and 2 bases at J, with 15 bases in the middle. The CDR3 totals 14 residues. Germline CDR1 and CDR2: SGHRS and YFSETQ.

This sequence joins TRBV28 and TRBJ1-6; a weak D match, TRBD1 (6 bases). Trimming cost V 7 bases and J 7 bases, with 20 bases left between them. This CDR3 has 16 amino acids. Germline V CDR1 and CDR2: MDHEN, SYDVKM. CDR3 bases: TGTGCCAGCAACTTAAGCTCGACAGGCCGAAATTCACCCCTCCACTTT. Translation gives CASNLSSTGRNSPLHF.

The V call is TRBV7-2, the J call TRBJ2-5, with 7 bases aligning to TRBD2. Judging by the DNA end, TRBJ2-1 fits better; the J call may be wrong. Germline assignment: CDR1 SGHTA and CDR2 FQGNSA. The CDR3 spans 12 residues. As DNA, the CDR3 is TGTGCCAGCAGCTACTTAGCGGGTGAGCAGTTCTTC. This gives the protein CASSYLAGEQFF.

This clonotype has just one count. The chain links TRBV12-5 to TRBJ1-3; TRBD1 matches 7 bases. Germline lookup yields CDR1 LGHNT and CDR2 FRNRAP. The trim removed 5 bases at V and 4 bases at J, leaving 8 bases unmatched. This CDR3 comprises 15 residues. DNA of the CDR3: TGTGCTAGTGGTGGATGGGACAGCGCCGGAAACACCATATATTTT. Its translation: CASGGWDSAGNTIYF. Full variable domain (outside the CDR3, taken from reference TRBV12-5 and TRBJ1-3): DARVTQTPRHKVTEMGQEVTMRCQPILGHNTVFWYRQTMMQGLELLAYFRNRAPLDDSGMPKDRFSAEMPDATLATLKIQPSEPRDSAVYFCASGGWDSAGNTIYFGEGSWLTVV.